This T cell receptor beta chain came from a study of cytomegalovirus exposure and HLA in healthy donors. General study points: The authors confirmed in vitro that three CMV-associated chains were specific for CMV antigens. Some TCR beta chains (roughly 160 of them) were listed as cytomegalovirus-associated.

Separate from the roughly 700-subject first cohort was the approximately 130-subject validation cohort, to which the donors belonged. Measured with immunoSEQ multiplex PCR; TCRdb has only the in-frame clones, and not every one. The sample consists of 35,000 to 50,000 clones, roughly nine tenths of them appearing once. As regards this clone: Its target is unknown.

V was cut by 6 bases and J by 4 bases, with 19 bases left in between. The length of the CDR3 is 16 residues. Germline values: CDR1 MNHEY, CDR2 SMNVEV (reference sequence). The rearrangement uses TRBV27 and TRBJ1-5; D remains ambiguous. Sequencing input: PBMCs. This TCR was recovered from a man aged 18 to 29 in good health and CMV-seronegative. The CDR3, as DNA: TGTGCCAGCAGCTCCCTGGCGGGGTCAGTAAATCAGCCCCAGCATTTT. Protein product: CASSSLAGSVNQPQHF.